Following are 5 T cell receptor beta chains from one sample sequenced in a study of blood T cell repertoires in COVID-19 (dated by TCRdb to 2020 to 2022). Library creation used the immunoSEQ multiplex PCR assay. In its TCRdb copy, this immuneACCESS table keeps in-frame sequences only and misses some clones. Where compared with another copy, unresolved V genes explain less than half of these, and the others have no known cause. Counted in this sample were more than 200,000 clones; less than 90% of them appeared once. Over 9.5% of the sample goes to the ten largest clones. The specimen was peripheral blood. All receptors derive from a woman aged 80 or over with COVID-19, enrolled during active disease.

J is TRBJ2-2 and V is TRBV28, with D hard to call. V lost 6 bases to trimming and J lost 0 bases, with 11 bases between them. The V gene's germline CDR1 is MDHEN and CDR2 SYDVKM. The CDR3 has 15 amino acids. Written as DNA, the CDR3 is TGTGCCAGCAGCCTACCACCCGCGAACACCGGGGAGCTGTTTTTT. Amino acid sequence: CASSLPPANTGELFF.

This chain connects TRBV3-1 (or the pseudogene TRBV3-2) to TRBJ1-2; the D gene is possibly TRBD1 (5 bases). CDR1 and CDR2 from the germline V gene are LGHDT and YNNKEL (reference sequence). V was pared by 1 base and J by 1 base, with 13 bases between. CDR3 length equals 16 residues. DNA for the CDR3: TGTGCCAGCAGCCAAGGGGGCGGCCTTAGTAACTATGGCTACACCTTC. It yields the protein CASSQGGGLSNYGYTF.

The rearrangement links TRBV2 to TRBJ2-5, with D perhaps matching TRBD1 (6 bases). This CDR3 region has 13 residues. Germline V CDR1 and CDR2: SNHLY, FYNNEI. Trimming took 11 bases from V and 7 from J, leaving 20 bases between them. CDR3 protein: CAGGLVAGGTQYF. CDR3 in DNA: TGTGCCGGGGGCTTGGTTGCAGGAGGGACCCAGTACTTC.

The genes are TRBV18 and TRBJ1-3, with D tentatively TRBD1 (5 bases). Trimming cost V 0 bases and J 2 bases, with 8 bases left between them. Germline CDR1 reads KGHSH; CDR2 reads LQKENI. CDR3 length: 15 amino acids. CDR3 sequence reads: CASSPPARAGNTIYF. The CDR3 DNA follows: TGTGCCAGCTCACCACCGGCCAGGGCTGGAAACACCATATATTTT.

This clone has just one count. This chain links TRBV28 with TRBJ2-7; 8 bases line up with TRBD1. J lost 3 bases, V lost 6 bases, and 10 bases had no gene match. Germline CDR1 and CDR2: MDHEN and SYDVKM. This CDR3 is 15 amino acids long. This chain's CDR3 is CASSRGPGVFYEQYF. In nucleotides, the CDR3 is TGTGCCAGCAGCAGGGGGCCCGGTGTATTCTACGAGCAGTACTTC.